Described below is a single T cell receptor beta chain sequence and its context. The antigen is undetermined. Profiled with immunoSEQ multiplex PCR; TCRdb holds only in-frame clones, not every one. Among roughly 80,000 clones listed, about 94% were seen once. This CDR3 region has 13 residues. V was trimmed by 2 bases and J by 5 bases, leaving 10 bases between them. Looked up from germline, CDR1 is SGHVS and CDR2 is FQNEAQ. This specimen belongs to a study of OX40 agonist ivuxolimab in advanced cancers. Looking at the study overall: Hepatocellular carcinoma, melanoma, renal cell or head and neck cancer affected the dose-escalation patients. Study outcomes and limitations: In CD8+ T cells, expanded clones were on average more numerous than in CD4+. Both CD4+ and CD8+ T cell populations in blood had undergone clonal expansion by week 6 at 0.1 to 3.0 mg/kg.

With baseline, cycle 4 day 1, and cycle 7 day 1 as timepoints, blood was sampled. This sequence originates from an adult with an advanced solid tumor such as melanoma, head and neck, liver or kidney cancer. This chain joins TRBV7-8 and TRBJ2-7; D gene uncertain. Specimen: CD4+ or CD8+ T cells sorted from blood, collected in a trial of the OX40 agonist ivuxolimab. The CDR3 sequence is CASSLSLSDEQYF. The CDR3 DNA reads as TGTGCCAGCAGCTTATCCCTATCAGACGAGCAGTACTTC.